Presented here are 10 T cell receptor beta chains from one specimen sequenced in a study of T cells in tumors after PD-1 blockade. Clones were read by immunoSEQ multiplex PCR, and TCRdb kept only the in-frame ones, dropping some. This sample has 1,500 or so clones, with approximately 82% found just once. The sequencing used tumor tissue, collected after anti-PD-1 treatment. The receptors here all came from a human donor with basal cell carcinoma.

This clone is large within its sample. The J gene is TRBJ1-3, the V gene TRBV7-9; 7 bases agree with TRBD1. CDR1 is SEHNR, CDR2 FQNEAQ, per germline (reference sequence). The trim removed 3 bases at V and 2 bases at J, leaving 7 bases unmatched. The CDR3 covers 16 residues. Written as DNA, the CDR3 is TGTGCCAGCAGCTTTTTACAGGGGAACCCTGGAAACACCATATATTTT. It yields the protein CASSFLQGNPGNTIYF. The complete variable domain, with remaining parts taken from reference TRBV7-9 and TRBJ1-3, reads DTGVSQNPRHKITKRGQNVTFRCDPISEHNRLYWYRQTLGQGPEFLTYFQNEAQLEKSRLLSDRFSAERPKGSFSTLEIQRTEQGDSAMYLCASSFLQGNPGNTIYFGEGSWLTVV.

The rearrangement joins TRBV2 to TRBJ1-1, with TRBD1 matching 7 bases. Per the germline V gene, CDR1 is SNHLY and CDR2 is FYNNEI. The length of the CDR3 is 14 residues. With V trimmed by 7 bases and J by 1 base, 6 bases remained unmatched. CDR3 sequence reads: CASTTDRRNTEAFF. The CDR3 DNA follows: TGTGCCAGCACCACGGACAGGAGGAACACTGAAGCTTTCTTT.

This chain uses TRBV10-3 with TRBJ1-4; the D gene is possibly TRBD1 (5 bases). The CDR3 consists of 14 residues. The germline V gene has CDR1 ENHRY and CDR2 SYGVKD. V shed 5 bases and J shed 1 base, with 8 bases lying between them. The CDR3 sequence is CAISSGLTNEKLFF. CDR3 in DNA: TGTGCCATCAGTTCGGGACTAACTAATGAAAAACTGTTTTTT.

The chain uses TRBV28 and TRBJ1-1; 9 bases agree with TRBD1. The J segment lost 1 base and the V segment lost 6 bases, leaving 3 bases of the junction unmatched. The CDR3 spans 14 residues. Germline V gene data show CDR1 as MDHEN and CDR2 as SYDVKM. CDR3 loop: CASRATGGNTEAFF. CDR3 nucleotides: TGTGCCAGCAGGGCGACAGGGGGGAACACTGAAGCTTTCTTT.

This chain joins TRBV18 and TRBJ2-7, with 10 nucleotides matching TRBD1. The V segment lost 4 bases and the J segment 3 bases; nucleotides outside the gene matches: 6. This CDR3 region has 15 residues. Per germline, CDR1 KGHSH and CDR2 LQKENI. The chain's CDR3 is CASSRPGQGYYEQYF. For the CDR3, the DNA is TGTGCCAGCTCACGGCCGGGACAGGGGTACTACGAGCAGTACTTC.

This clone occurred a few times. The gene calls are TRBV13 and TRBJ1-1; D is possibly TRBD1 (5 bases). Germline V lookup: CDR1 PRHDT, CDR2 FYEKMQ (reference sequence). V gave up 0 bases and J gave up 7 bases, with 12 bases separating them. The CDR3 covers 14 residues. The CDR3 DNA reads TGTGCCAGCAGCTTAGGTTTAGGGGTAGGTGAAGCTTTCTTT. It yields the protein CASSLGLGVGEAFF.

The CDR3 reads CASSQSEVLYGYTF. Here the CDR3 DNA reads TGCGCCAGCAGTCAATCGGAGGTGCTCTATGGCTACACCTTC. The V gene is TRBV23-1, the J gene TRBJ1-2; D ambiguous. TRBV23-1 counts as an open reading frame of uncertain function. Trimming took 0 bases from V and 4 from J, leaving 9 bases between them. This CDR3 comprises 14 residues.

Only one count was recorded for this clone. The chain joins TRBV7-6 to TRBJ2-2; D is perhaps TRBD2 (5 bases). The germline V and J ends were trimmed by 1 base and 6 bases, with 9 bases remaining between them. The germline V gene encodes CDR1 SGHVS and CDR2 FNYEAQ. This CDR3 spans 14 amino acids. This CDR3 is CASSLGAGAGELFF. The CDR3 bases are TGTGCCAGCAGCTTAGGGGCGGGCGCCGGGGAGCTGTTTTTT.

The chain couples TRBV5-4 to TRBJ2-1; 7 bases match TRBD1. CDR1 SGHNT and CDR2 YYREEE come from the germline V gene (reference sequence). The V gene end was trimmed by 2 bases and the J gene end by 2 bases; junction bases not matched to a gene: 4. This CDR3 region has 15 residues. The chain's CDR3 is CASSLEGTAYNEQFF. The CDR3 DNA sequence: TGTGCCAGCAGCTTAGAAGGGACAGCCTACAATGAGCAGTTCTTC.

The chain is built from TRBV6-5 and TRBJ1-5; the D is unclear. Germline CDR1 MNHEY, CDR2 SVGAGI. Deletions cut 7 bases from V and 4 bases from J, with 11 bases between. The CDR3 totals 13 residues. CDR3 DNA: TGTGCCAGCATATATCGAGAAAATCAGCCCCAGCATTTT. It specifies CASIYRENQPQHF.